The TCR beta chain under discussion was sequenced for a study of blood T cell repertoires in COVID-19. Background on the study: COVID-19 samples from acute and convalescent phases originated in the United States, Italy and Spain. Sources were T cells, B-cell-depleted T cells, or PBMCs; the material itself was cDNA or gDNA.

Germline CDR1 MNHEY, CDR2 SVGAGI. The V end was cut by 0 bases, the J end by 1 base, with 10 bases between. The CDR3 is 16 residues long. The protocol was immunoSEQ multiplex PCR, while the TCRdb copy is restricted to in-frame clones and leaves out a portion. The data contain 390,000 or so clones, roughly four fifths of them singletons. This clone has a single count. Two negative PCRs, clearance, or symptom resolution had been documented for recovered Cohort 3 donors. The sequence was collected from a woman aged 45-60 years who had recovered from COVID-19. This chain connects TRBV6-5 to TRBJ1-3; no definite D call. The sample was PBMCs or T cells enriched from blood (not recorded which). CDR3 sequence: CASSYSRGRSGNTIYF. In nucleotides, the CDR3 is TGTGCCAGCAGTTACTCGAGAGGCAGATCTGGAAACACCATATATTTT.